This TCR beta chain emerged from a study of blood T cell repertoires in COVID-19. Across the whole study: The study drew acute and convalescent COVID-19 samples from the United States, Italy and Spain. The analysed material was cDNA or gDNA that came from T cells, B-cell-depleted T cells, or PBMCs.

Per the original methods: Cell counts per sample came from amplifying reference gene primers. Sequenced by immunoSEQ multiplex PCR; TCRdb stores in-frame clones only, minus some. V and J calls plus clone size are reproduced from that table; the DNA served to infer D and trimming. The table lists 60,000 or so clones, 60% to 85% of them singletons. Sequencing was done on a sample of peripheral blood. The TCR comes from a human donor in a cohort sampled during active COVID-19.

The CDR3 protein is CASSEVDPPGSYGYTF. Here the CDR3 DNA reads TGTGCCAGCAGTGAAGTAGATCCCCCGGGGTCCTATGGCTACACCTTC. The chain uses TRBV6-1 and TRBJ1-2; D unresolved. Germline assignment: CDR1 MNHNS and CDR2 SASEGT. This CDR3 has 16 amino acids. Trimming left V 1 base short and J 4 bases short, with 16 bases between.